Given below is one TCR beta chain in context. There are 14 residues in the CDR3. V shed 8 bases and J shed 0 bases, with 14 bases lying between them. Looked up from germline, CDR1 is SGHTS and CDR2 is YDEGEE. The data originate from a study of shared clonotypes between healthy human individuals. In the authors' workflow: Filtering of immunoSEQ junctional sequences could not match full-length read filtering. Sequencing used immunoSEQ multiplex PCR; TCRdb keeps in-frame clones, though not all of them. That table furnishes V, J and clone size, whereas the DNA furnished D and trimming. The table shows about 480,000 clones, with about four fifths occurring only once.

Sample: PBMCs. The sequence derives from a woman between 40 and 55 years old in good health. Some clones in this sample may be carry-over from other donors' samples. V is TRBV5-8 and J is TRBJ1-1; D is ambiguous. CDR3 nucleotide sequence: TGTGCCAGTCGGACGGGTCAGATGAACACTGAAGCTTTCTTT. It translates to CASRTGQMNTEAFF.